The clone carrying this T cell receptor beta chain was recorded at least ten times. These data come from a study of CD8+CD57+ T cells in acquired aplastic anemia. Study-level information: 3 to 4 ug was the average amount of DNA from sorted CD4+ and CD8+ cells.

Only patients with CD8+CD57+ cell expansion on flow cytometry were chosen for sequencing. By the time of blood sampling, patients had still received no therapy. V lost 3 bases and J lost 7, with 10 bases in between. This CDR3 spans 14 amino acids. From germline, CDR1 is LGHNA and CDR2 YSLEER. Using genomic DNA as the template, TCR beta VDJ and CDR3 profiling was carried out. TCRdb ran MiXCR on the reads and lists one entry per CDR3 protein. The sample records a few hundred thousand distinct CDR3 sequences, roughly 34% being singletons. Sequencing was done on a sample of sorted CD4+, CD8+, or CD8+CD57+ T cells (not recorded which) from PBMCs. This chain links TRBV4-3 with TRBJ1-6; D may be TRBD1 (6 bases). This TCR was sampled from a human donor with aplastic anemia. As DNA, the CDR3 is TGCGCCAGCAGCCACTCCAGGGGAAATTCACCCCTCCACTTT. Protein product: CASSHSRGNSPLHF.